The 24 T cell receptor beta chains given below trace back to one sample, sequenced in a study of PD-1 blockade in mismatch repair-deficient tumors. Data came from immunoSEQ multiplex PCR; TCRdb stores just in-frame clones and leaves some out. The table records about 84,000 clones, about 84% of them present only once. The sequencing used peripheral blood, collected 12 weeks after starting pembrolizumab. The receptor set was obtained from an adult with mismatch repair-deficient cancer.

The chain carries TRBV19 and TRBJ2-1, with TRBD2 matching over 14 bases. Germline CDR1 is LNHDA and CDR2 is SQIVND (reference sequence). The junction had 12 bases not matched to a gene; V was cut back by 3 bases and J by 5 bases. CDR3 size: 19 residues. CDR3 protein: CASSIGGLAGEGGDNEQFF. The CDR3 region has the DNA TGTGCCAGTAGTATTGGGGGACTAGCGGGAGAGGGCGGGGACAATGAGCAGTTCTTC.

This rearrangement joins TRBV19 to TRBJ1-5; D is ambiguous. Germline loops: CDR1 LNHDA, CDR2 SQIVND (reference sequence). The germline V and J ends were trimmed by 3 bases and 5 bases, with 8 bases remaining between them. The CDR3 has 13 residues. CDR3 nucleotide sequence: TGTGCCAGTAGTATGGCGGAGGATCAGCCCCAGCATTTT. Amino acid sequence: CASSMAEDQPQHF.

The chain has TRBV7-6 and TRBJ2-5, with a tentative D call TRBD2 (6 bases). Germline V gene sequence: CDR1 SGHVS, CDR2 FNYEAQ. The germline V and J ends were trimmed by 4 bases and 1 base, with 16 bases remaining between them. This CDR3 region has 16 residues. The CDR3 DNA reads as TGTGCCAGCAGCTATTACGGGGGAGGAAGCCAAGAGACCCAGTACTTC. Its protein is CASSYYGGGSQETQYF.

CDR3 region: CASRGQGVYGYTF. CDR3 DNA: TGTGCCAGTAGAGGCCAGGGCGTCTATGGCTACACCTTC. The rearrangement uses TRBV19 and TRBJ1-2; the D gene is possibly TRBD1 (5 bases). The CDR3 consists of 13 residues. V was clipped by 6 bases and J by 4 bases, with 12 bases between them. The germline V gene encodes CDR1 LNHDA and CDR2 SQIVND (reference sequence).

The V and J genes are TRBV19 and TRBJ2-7, with a possible D match to TRBD2 (6 bases). Germline CDR1 LNHDA, CDR2 SQIVND (reference sequence). The V end was cut by 5 bases, the J end by 3 bases, with 20 bases between. The CDR3 is 16 residues long. CDR3 bases: TGTGCCAGTAGTCCGACGGGGGTTGGAGGTGGCTACGAGCAGTACTTC. It codes for CASSPTGVGGGYEQYF.

V gene TRBV11-2 combines with J gene TRBJ2-5; 8 positions match TRBD2. The V segment lost 6 bases and the J segment 9 bases; nucleotides outside the gene matches: 3. The CDR3 extends over 11 amino acids. The germline gives CDR1 SGHAT, CDR2 FQNNGV. The DNA for the CDR3 is TGTGCCAGCAGACTCGGGGGGGCCCAGTACTTC. Protein product: CASRLGGAQYF.

The V gene is TRBV27, the J gene TRBJ2-2, with 12 nucleotides matching TRBD1. This CDR3 has 16 residues. Unmatched junction bases numbered 8, after V lost 6 bases and J lost 6 bases. CDR1 and CDR2 from the germline V gene are MNHEY and SMNVEV (reference sequence). The CDR3 loop is CASSVPGTGGPGELFF. The CDR3 nucleotides read TGTGCCAGCAGCGTCCCCGGGACAGGGGGCCCCGGGGAGCTGTTTTTT.

CDR3 protein: CASSQIGRAINEQFF. The CDR3 DNA follows: TGTGCCAGCAGCCAGATCGGGCGGGCAATTAATGAGCAGTTCTTC. J is TRBJ2-1 and V is TRBV27; possible D gene TRBD2, 5 bases. The CDR3 consists of 15 residues. V lost 6 bases and J 7 bases, leaving 19 bases between the germline ends. Per the germline V gene, CDR1 is MNHEY and CDR2 is SMNVEV (reference sequence).

The V call is TRBV5-1, the J call TRBJ2-5, with 10 bases fitting TRBD2. CDR3 size: 17 residues. V trimming: 5 bases; J trimming: 1 base; junction bases outside the gene matches: 11. Germline CDR1 reads SGHRS; CDR2 reads YFSETQ. The CDR3 coding sequence is TGCGCCAGCAGAGGGCGCGCGACTAGCGGGTCCCAAGAGACCCAGTACTTC. It specifies CASRGRATSGSQETQYF.

This chain links TRBV25-1 with TRBJ1-1; TRBD1 might be the D (5 bases). The V end lost 7 bases, the J end lost 6 bases, and 24 bases lay between the germline ends. The CDR3 covers 16 residues. The germline V gene encodes CDR1 MGHDK and CDR2 SYGVNS. The CDR3 nucleotides are TGTGCCAGCACCCCGAAGCAGGGCTACCGGGGGGCTGAAGCTTTCTTT. This sequence encodes CASTPKQGYRGAEAFF.

This rearrangement joins TRBV19 to TRBJ1-4, with D possibly TRBD1 on 5 matching bases. The germline CDR1 and CDR2 sequences are LNHDA and SQIVND (reference sequence). The CDR3 runs 13 residues. The V end was cut by 8 bases, the J end by 5 bases, with 12 bases between. In DNA form, the CDR3 reads TGTGCCAGTCGGGACCTTTCAAATGAAAAACTGTTTTTT. This sequence encodes CASRDLSNEKLFF.

The rearrangement uses TRBV30 and TRBJ1-5; D not resolved. Germline-derived CDR1 and CDR2 are GTSNPN and SVGIG (reference sequence). Deletions cut 4 bases from V and 4 bases from J, with 11 bases between. This CDR3 has 13 residues. The CDR3 DNA reads as TGTGCCTGGACCCTCGGCGCAAATCAGCCCCAGCATTTT. This gives the protein CAWTLGANQPQHF.

The CDR3 protein is CASSLGREPLHEQFF. The CDR3 nucleotides are TGTGCCAGCAGCTTAGGCAGGGAGCCCCTCCATGAGCAGTTCTTC. The rearrangement uses TRBV7-9 and TRBJ2-1; D is tentatively TRBD1 or TRBD2 (5 bases each). V was trimmed by 1 base and J by 8 bases, leaving 15 bases between them. The CDR3 contains 15 residues. Germline V lookup: CDR1 SEHNR, CDR2 FQNEAQ (reference sequence).

The table lists this clone with a few counts. This rearrangement joins TRBV7-2 to TRBJ2-7; 12 nucleotides match TRBD2. Per germline, CDR1 SGHTA and CDR2 FQGNSA. The CDR3 has 15 residues. With V trimmed by 5 bases and J by 4 bases, 6 bases remained unmatched. CDR3 sequence reads: CASSATSGSRYEQYF. The CDR3 DNA follows: TGTGCCAGCAGCGCGACTAGCGGGAGTCGGTACGAGCAGTACTTC.

In this sample, this clone turned up once. V usage is TRBV27 and J usage is TRBJ2-2, with TRBD2 matching over 7 bases. Unmatched junction bases numbered 9, after V lost 7 bases and J lost 4 bases. Germline CDR1 is MNHEY and CDR2 is SMNVEV (reference sequence). The CDR3 has 15 amino acids. The CDR3 DNA is TGTGCCAGCAAAATTTTAGCTAGCGGCACCGGGGAGCTGTTTTTT. This gives the protein CASKILASGTGELFF.

The rearrangement links TRBV7-2 to TRBJ2-5; 11 bases align to TRBD1. Losses at the gene ends were 5 bases for V and 5 bases for J; bases not matched to a gene: 7. The CDR3 has 15 residues. Germline CDR1 is SGHTA and CDR2 is FQGNSA. As DNA, the CDR3 is TGTGCCAGCAGCCGCGGGACAGGGGGATTTGAGACCCAGTACTTC. Encoded protein: CASSRGTGGFETQYF. Full variable domain (rest looked up from reference TRBV7-2 and TRBJ2-5): GAGVSQSPSNKVTEKGKDVELRCDPISGHTALYWYRQSLGQGLEFLIYFQGNSAPDKSGLPSDRFSAERTGGSVSTLTIQRTQQEDSAVYLCASSRGTGGFETQYFGPGTRLLVL.

This chain connects TRBV23-1 to TRBJ2-6; D gene unclear. TRBV23-1 has ORF status, its function being uncertain. The V end lost 5 bases, the J end lost 5 bases, and 22 bases lay between the germline ends. This CDR3 contains 18 residues. Here the CDR3 reads CASSILLTQQSRANVLTF. Here the CDR3 DNA reads TGCGCCAGCAGTATTCTACTTACGCAACAAAGTCGGGCCAACGTCCTGACTTTC.

The chain joins TRBV6-5 to TRBJ1-1; D possibly corresponds to TRBD1 (5 bases). CDR1 is MNHEY, CDR2 SVGAGI, per germline. The CDR3 length is 15 residues. Trimming removed 0 bases at V and 4 bases at J, with 12 bases between. The DNA for the CDR3 is TGTGCCAGCAGTTACTCGCGTCAGGGTGGCACTGAAGCTTTCTTT. Its protein product is CASSYSRQGGTEAFF.

This clone was seen only once. The chain joins TRBV4-2 to TRBJ2-3, with 7 bases identical to TRBD1. Losses at the gene ends were 0 bases for V and 4 bases for J; bases not matched to a gene: 1. In germline, CDR1 is LGHNA, CDR2 YNFKEQ. The CDR3 spans 14 residues. The CDR3 region is CASSQEGGPDTQYF. In DNA, the CDR3 is TGTGCCAGCAGCCAAGAAGGGGGCCCAGATACGCAGTATTTT.

For the CDR3, the DNA is TGTGCCAGCAGGGAAGAGACTAGCGGCTCTGGGGCCAACGTCCTGACTTTC. Protein sequence: CASREETSGSGANVLTF. The genes are TRBV4-2 and TRBJ2-6, with 9 nucleotides matching TRBD2. The CDR3 is 17 amino acids. Per germline, CDR1 LGHNA and CDR2 YNFKEQ. The J segment lost 0 bases and the V segment lost 6 bases, leaving 6 bases of the junction unmatched.

The chain has TRBV19 and TRBJ1-5, with D possibly being TRBD1 (5 bases). CDR3 length: 15 amino acids. Germline V lookup: CDR1 LNHDA, CDR2 SQIVND (reference sequence). The V end lost 7 bases, the J end lost 7 bases, and 20 bases lay between the germline ends. CDR3 nucleotides: TGTGCCAGTAATATCGGGGCGAGGACGAAACAGCCCCAGCATTTT. This sequence encodes CASNIGARTKQPQHF.

V and J are TRBV5-1 and TRBJ1-1, with 7 bases lining up with TRBD1. The CDR3 covers 15 residues. From germline, CDR1 is SGHRS and CDR2 YFSETQ. The V segment lost 0 bases and the J segment 6 bases; nucleotides outside the gene matches: 8. In nucleotides, the CDR3 is TGCGCCAGCAGCTTGGAAGGGGGCGCAAATTCTGAAGCTTTCTTT. This encodes CASSLEGGANSEAFF.

V gene TRBV6-5 combines with J gene TRBJ2-7; D gene uncertain. Trimming left V 6 bases short and J 3 bases short, with 12 bases between. The CDR3 loop spans 13 amino acids. CDR1 and CDR2 (germline): MNHEY, SVGAGI. The CDR3 region has the DNA TGTGCCAGCAGCCTAGGGCCGGTCTACGAGCAGTACTTC. Amino acid sequence: CASSLGPVYEQYF.

This chain joins TRBV10-3 and TRBJ2-7; D possibly corresponds to TRBD2 (5 bases). Per the germline V gene, CDR1 is ENHRY and CDR2 is SYGVKD. This CDR3 has 16 residues. V was pared by 0 bases and J by 4 bases, with 16 bases between. DNA for the CDR3: TGTGCCATCAGTGAGTCAGTAGCGCGAGAAGTGTACGAGCAGTACTTC. Translation gives CAISESVAREVYEQYF.